The 10 T cell receptor beta chains reported below all come from one sample, sequenced in a study of T cells in Graves' hyperthyroidism and ophthalmopathy. Regions amplified from RNA transcripts were the TCR beta CDR3 regions. The study used the HTBI primer set for a first-round RT-PCR of the TCR CDR3. TCRdb itself ran the multiplex PCR reads through MiXCR, one entry per CDR3 protein. The sample lists almost 600,000 distinct CDR3 sequences, 40% to 55% seen once, with about 8.3% in the top ten. Specimen: peripheral blood or thyroid tissue (not recorded which). The receptors come from a woman younger than 35 with Graves' hyperthyroidism.

V is TRBV15 and J is TRBJ2-6, with D unclear. The germline V gene has CDR1 LNHNV and CDR2 YYDKDF (reference sequence). The germline V and J ends were trimmed by 3 bases and 3 bases, with 9 bases remaining between them. CDR3 length: 15 amino acids. The CDR3 loop reads CATSSFLGGANVLTF. The CDR3 DNA is TGTGCCACCAGCAGCTTTCTGGGTGGGGCCAACGTCCTGACTTTC.

The J gene is TRBJ1-4, the V gene TRBV14, with D perhaps matching TRBD1 (5 bases). The V end was cut by 8 bases, the J end by 0 bases, with 25 bases between. The CDR3 is 19 amino acids. Germline V gives CDR1 SGHDN, CDR2 FVKESK. The CDR3 spells CASSPPRVLGTATNEKLFF. The CDR3 DNA reads as TGTGCCAGCTCACCACCGCGGGTTTTAGGGACTGCAACTAATGAAAAACTGTTTTTT.

The gene calls are TRBV5-8 and TRBJ1-4; 9 bases are shared with TRBD1. The CDR3 totals 13 residues. Per the germline V gene, CDR1 is SGHTS and CDR2 is YDEGEE. Trimming at V came to 5 bases and at J to 8 bases, leaving 4 bases not matched to a gene. The CDR3 DNA reads TGTGCCAGCAGACCCGACAGGGGGGAAAAACTGTTTTTT. Translating it yields CASRPDRGEKLFF.

This clonotype was recorded many times. At one end, the junction sequence differs from germline, possibly due to a read error. The V call is TRBV13, the J call TRBJ1-1, with D possibly TRBD1 on 5 matching bases. The CDR3 runs 15 residues. Per the germline V gene, CDR1 is PRHDT and CDR2 is FYEKMQ (reference sequence). The CDR3 nucleotides are TGTGCCAGCAGCCTAGGGGCCGAGGCGAGGACTGAAGCTTTCTTT. This codes for CASSLGAEARTEAFF.

The chain couples TRBV11-1 to TRBJ1-6, with 9 bases identical to TRBD1. The CDR3 contains 16 residues. J gave up 14 bases and V 5 bases, and 16 bases lay outside the gene matches. Germline CDR1 SGHAT, CDR2 FQDESV (reference sequence). CDR3 in DNA: TGTGCCAGCAGCGCCCGGGACAGGGCTACGGATCTGACCCTCCACTTT. Translating gives CASSARDRATDLTLHF.

The gene calls are TRBV6-5 and TRBJ1-1; D is perhaps TRBD1 (5 bases). The CDR3 totals 15 residues. The ends were cut back, 0 bases at V and 0 bases at J, with 8 bases in the middle. Looked up from germline, CDR1 is MNHEY and CDR2 is SVGAGI. The CDR3 nucleotides read TGTGCCAGCAGTTACTCGACAGAGATGAACACTGAAGCTTTCTTT. Protein sequence: CASSYSTEMNTEAFF.

This clonotype was recorded at least ten times. The CDR3 spells CASSATPSGYGYTF. DNA for the CDR3: TGTGCCAGCAGCGCGACACCCTCTGGCTATGGCTACACCTTC. The V and J genes are TRBV9 and TRBJ1-2, with unresolved D. The CDR3 is 14 residues long. V lost 3 bases to trimming and J lost 4 bases, with 13 bases between them. Germline CDR1 SGDLS, CDR2 YYNGEE.

The table lists this clonotype with a count of one. The gene calls are TRBV2 and TRBJ2-7; 9 bases are shared with TRBD2. V was pared by 9 bases and J by 7 bases, with 7 bases of the junction left unmatched. Germline values: CDR1 SNHLY, CDR2 FYNNEI. The CDR3 covers 12 residues. This CDR3 is CARSGRSNEQYF. Here the CDR3 DNA reads TGTGCCAGGAGCGGGAGGTCTAATGAGCAGTACTTC.

This clonotype was counted once. This chain links TRBV24-1 with TRBJ2-2, with 14 bases lining up with TRBD2. V was clipped by 3 bases and J by 7 bases; unmatched bases: 9. Germline-derived CDR1 and CDR2 are KGHDR and SFDVKD. The length of the CDR3 is 18 residues. The CDR3 protein is CATSDPSGTSGSFGELFF. The CDR3 DNA is TGTGCCACCAGTGATCCATCAGGGACTAGCGGGAGTTTCGGGGAGCTGTTTTTT.

This clonotype appeared many times. The J gene is TRBJ2-5, the V gene TRBV11-2, with 9 positions matching TRBD1. Losses at the gene ends were 2 bases for V and 4 bases for J; bases not matched to a gene: 5. Germline V gene data show CDR1 as SGHAT and CDR2 as FQNNGV. This CDR3 has 15 residues. The CDR3 DNA follows: TGTGCCAGCAGCTTAAAGACAGGGGGTTCAGAGACCCAGTACTTC. Its protein product is CASSLKTGGSETQYF.